The present T cell receptor beta chain was sequenced within a study of blood T cell repertoires in COVID-19 (dated by TCRdb to between 2020 and 2021). As for the study more broadly: Samples from collaborators originated in the United States, Italy and Spain and spanned both the acute and convalescent phases of COVID-19. The material from the prospective study consisted of cDNA or gDNA derived from T cells, B-cell-depleted T cells, or PBMCs. Deeply sampled blood TCRbeta repertoires from subjects exposed to, actively infected with, or recovered from COVID-19 were included in the dataset. A freely available public database, intended as a resource for researchers studying the immune response to SARS-CoV-2, is where the repertoires were released. Samples came from the ongoing ImmuneRACE study (first 160 participants) plus 1,254 subjects from 6 global collaborators. A de-identified subject ID, COVID-19 status, age in years and sex were almost always included in the sample metadata. Where HLA class I and class II types were available, the types were taken from metadata supplied by the sample provider, not from assay-based typing.

The investigation overall reported the following: The quantity of clinical and demographic metadata differed by source and by participant and was supplied without curation.

CDR1 and CDR2, per the germline V gene (reference sequence), are SEHNR and FQNEAQ. The CDR3 contains 16 residues, cysteine and phenylalanine counted. Kept here is only the CDR3 DNA, which spans 48 bases and is read in frame from base 1. V was cut back by 1 base and J by 0 bases, leaving a gap of 7 bases between them. In Seattle, one collaborating source enrolled patients while the infection was active and tracked those patients longitudinally over the course of disease. Each collaborating institution followed its own protocols to collect whole blood in K2EDTA tubes. Collaborator samples were shipped for TCRbeta analysis as frozen whole blood, isolated PBMCs, or DNA extracted from either sample type. The immunoSEQ Assay, a bias-controlled multiplex PCR, was used to amplify TCRbeta CDR3 regions from genomic DNA. The authors' pipeline ran thus. The number of nucleated cells in each sample was estimated from the amplification of reference gene primers within the assay. Sequence reads were collapsed and filtered to measure the absolute abundance of every unique TCRbeta CDR3 rearrangement. For each sample, productive Simpson clonality was calculated as the square root of Simpson's diversity index across productive rearrangements. The source is immuneACCESS, and TCRdb retained only in-frame sequences with V and J called. Part of the clones is not carried over; for the studies checked, unresolved V genes explain less than half of this, and the remainder is unexplained. D and trimming were read from the DNA, whereas the V and J calls and clone size are those reported in that table. For this sample there are about 250,000 clones; about 84% appear just once. The top ten hold approximately 5.5% of the sample.

As to this clone: The specificity of this receptor is unknown. Base qualities were left out, and no much larger clone turns up one base away.

The sequenced sample consisted of peripheral blood. The V and J segments used are TRBV7-9 and TRBJ2-6; a confident D gene designation cannot be given. The TCR originated in an elderly woman with COVID-19, enrolled during active disease. Here the CDR3 is given as CASSLGAGSGANVLTF. The nucleotides are TGTGCCAGCAGCTTAGGGGCCGGCTCTGGGGCCAACGTCCTGACTTTC.